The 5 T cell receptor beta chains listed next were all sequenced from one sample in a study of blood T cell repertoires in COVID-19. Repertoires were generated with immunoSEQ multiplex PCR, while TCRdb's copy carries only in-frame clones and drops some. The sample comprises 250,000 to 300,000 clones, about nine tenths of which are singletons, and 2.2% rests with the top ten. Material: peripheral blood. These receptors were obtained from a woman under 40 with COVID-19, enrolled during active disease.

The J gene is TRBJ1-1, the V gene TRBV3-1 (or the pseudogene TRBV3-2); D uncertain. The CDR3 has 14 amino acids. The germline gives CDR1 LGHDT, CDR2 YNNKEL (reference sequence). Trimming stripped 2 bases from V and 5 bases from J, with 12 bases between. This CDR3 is CASSQNGRETEAFF. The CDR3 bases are TGTGCCAGCAGCCAAAACGGGAGAGAGACTGAAGCTTTCTTT.

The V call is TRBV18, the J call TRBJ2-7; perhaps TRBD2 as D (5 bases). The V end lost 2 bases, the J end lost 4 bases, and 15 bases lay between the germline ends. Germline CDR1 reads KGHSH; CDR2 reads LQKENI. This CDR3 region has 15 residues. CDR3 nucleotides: TGTGCCAGCTCACCAACCGAGGGAATGAGGTACGAGCAGTACTTC. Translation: CASSPTEGMRYEQYF.

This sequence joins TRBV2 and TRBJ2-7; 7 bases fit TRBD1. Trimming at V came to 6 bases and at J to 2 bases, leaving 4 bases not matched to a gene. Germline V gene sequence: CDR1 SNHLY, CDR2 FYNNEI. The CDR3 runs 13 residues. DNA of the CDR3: TGTGCCAGCAGAGAGACAGGGACCTACGAGCAGTACTTC. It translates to CASRETGTYEQYF. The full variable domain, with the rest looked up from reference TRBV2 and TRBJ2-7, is EPEVTQTPSHQVTQMGQEVILRCVPISNHLYFYWYRQILGQKVEFLVSFYNNEISEKSEIFDDQFSVERPDGSNFTLKIRSTKLEDSAMYFCASRETGTYEQYFGPGTRLTVT.

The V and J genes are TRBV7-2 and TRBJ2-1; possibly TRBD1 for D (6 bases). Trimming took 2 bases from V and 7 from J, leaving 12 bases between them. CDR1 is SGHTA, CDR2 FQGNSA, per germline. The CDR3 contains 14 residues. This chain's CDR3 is CASSLSNTGNEQFF. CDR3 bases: TGTGCCAGCAGCTTATCCAATACAGGGAATGAGCAGTTCTTC. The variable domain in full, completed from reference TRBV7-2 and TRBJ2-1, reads GAGVSQSPSNKVTEKGKDVELRCDPISGHTALYWYRQSLGQGLEFLIYFQGNSAPDKSGLPSDRFSAERTGGSVSTLTIQRTQQEDSAVYLCASSLSNTGNEQFFGPGTRLTVL.

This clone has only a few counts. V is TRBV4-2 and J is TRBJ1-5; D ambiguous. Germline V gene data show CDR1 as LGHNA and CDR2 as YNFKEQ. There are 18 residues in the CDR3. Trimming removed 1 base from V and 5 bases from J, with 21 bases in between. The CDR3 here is CASSQGDSGSGMYQPQHF. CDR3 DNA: TGTGCCAGCAGCCAAGGTGATAGTGGGAGCGGTATGTATCAGCCCCAGCATTTT.